This record covers a single T cell receptor beta chain. The antigen it binds to is not known. Base qualities are not provided; no much larger clone lies one nucleotide away. This sample is part of a study of blood T cell repertoires in COVID-19 (dated by TCRdb to about 2020). Concerning the study at large: Samples covering the acute and convalescent phases of COVID-19 were provided by collaborators in the United States, Italy and Spain. The repertoires were made available in a free public database intended to serve as a resource for research on the immune response to SARS-CoV-2. Subjects who had been exposed to COVID-19, were actively infected with it, or had recovered from it provided the deeply sampled blood TCRbeta repertoires that made up the dataset. The sample metadata nearly always contained a de-identified subject ID, COVID-19 status, age in years and sex. Samples came from the ongoing ImmuneRACE study (first 160 participants) plus 1,254 subjects from 6 global collaborators. The material from the prospective study consisted of cDNA or gDNA derived from T cells, B-cell-depleted T cells, or PBMCs. Where HLA class I and class II types were available, the types were taken from metadata supplied by the sample provider, not from assay-based typing. The full study reports these points: The amount of clinical and demographic metadata varied by source and participant and was provided uncurated.

The junction carries 8 bases between V and J, which are trimmed by 7 bases and 2 bases respectively. Sequences MDHEN (CDR1) and SYDVKM (CDR2) are obtained from the germline V gene. The CDR3 goes from the cysteine to the phenylalanine over 12 residues. Solely the CDR3 DNA is kept, with 36 bases framed from the first base. TCRbeta CDR3 regions were amplified from genomic DNA by means of the immunoSEQ Assay, a bias-controlled multiplex PCR. In the paper's pipeline: Within the assay, amplification of reference gene primers was used to estimate how many nucleated cells each sample contained. To quantify the absolute abundance of each unique TCRbeta CDR3 rearrangement, sequence reads were collapsed and filtered. Productive Simpson clonality was computed per sample as the square root of Simpson's diversity index over productive rearrangements. The table was pulled from immuneACCESS by TCRdb, which kept in-frame rearrangements only. Such tables lose some clones; where checked, under half of the loss comes from unresolved V genes, and the rest has no known cause. D and trimming were read from the DNA, whereas the V and J calls and clone size are those reported in that table. Here the sample has about 14,000 clones; 73% occur a single time. Clones ranked in the top ten supply roughly 20% of the sample.

Collaborating institutions collected whole blood in K2EDTA tubes following their own protocols. Collaborator samples were shipped for TCRbeta analysis as frozen whole blood, isolated PBMCs, or DNA extracted from either sample type. Sequenced input: peripheral blood. The chain links TRBV28 with TRBJ1-2; confidence is insufficient to name the D gene. The clonotype originates from a boy under 10 years old with active or convalescent COVID-19. The base sequence is TGTGCCAGCATGGCCCTCAACTATGGCTACACCTTC. It translates to CASMALNYGYTF.